The following is a T cell receptor beta chain sequence with its context. The target antigen is unknown. This sample stems from a study of CD8 T cells in ankylosing spondylitis. The CDR3 covers 13 residues. CDR1 is MNHNS, CDR2 SASEGT, per germline. V was clipped by 6 bases and J by 3 bases, with 11 bases between them. The study's findings and limits: Earlier authors reported some of these motif variants in reactive arthritis synovial fluid and blood. What seemed typical of ankylosing spondylitis blood was a TCR beta motif built from eight highly homologous variants. Disease-associated clones were reportedly significantly overrepresented in matched ankylosing spondylitis synovial fluid.

In making TCR beta libraries, quantitative 5'-RACE with molecular barcodes was used. Each CDR3 protein gets one entry after TCRdb re-called the 5' RACE reads with MiXCR. Seen here are 75,000 to 95,000 distinct CDR3 sequences, roughly 9% observed once, and the top ten hold approximately 30%. The TCR was taken from a male donor with ankylosing spondylitis. The chain joins TRBV6-1 to TRBJ2-5; D is perhaps TRBD1 (5 bases). What was sequenced was blood, either unsorted or a sorted T cell fraction (not recorded which). CDR3 loop: CASSDFREETQYF. CDR3 coding DNA: TGTGCCAGCAGCGATTTCAGGGAAGAGACCCAGTACTTC.